This is a list of T cell receptor beta chains from one sample in a study of T cells in Graves' hyperthyroidism and ophthalmopathy. TCRdb re-called the multiplex PCR reads with MiXCR, one entry per CDR3 protein. The sample gives 490,000 or so distinct CDR3 sequences, approximately 23% of which show up once; roughly 49% is in the top ten. Source material: blood. These receptors were collected from a woman aged 70-85 years with Graves' ophthalmopathy. The CDR3 runs from the conserved cysteine through the conserved F or W. D genes are given only for firm matches. Rows may omit the clone size; those that give it use once, few, many or a size class.

V gene	clone size	J gene	CDR3 length	D gene	CDR3 DNA	CDR3 protein
TRBV5-1	few	TRBJ2-3	15	-	TGCGCCAGCACCCCTCGGGGATCTAGCACAGATACGCAGTATTTT	CASTPRGSSTDTQYF
TRBV6-1	many	TRBJ2-4	14	TRBD1	TGTGCCAGCGAACAGGGGGCGGCCAAAAACATTCAGTACTTC	CASEQGAAKNIQYF
TRBV5-1	few	TRBJ2-7	13	-	TGCGCCAGCAGTGATGGGGTCTCCTACGAGCAGTACTTC	CASSDGVSYEQYF
TRBV12-3/TRBV12-4	many	TRBJ2-5	15	TRBD2	TGTGCCAGCAGTTTAGCTGGGGGACTAGCGGAGACCCAGTACTTC	CASSLAGGLAETQYF
TRBV6-1	few	TRBJ2-1	12	-	TGTGCCAGCAGTGAAAGTCTCAATGAGCAGTTCTTC	CASSESLNEQFF
TRBV20-1	-	TRBJ2-1	17	-	TGCAGTGCTAGTTACTTTTCCGGAGTTCTCTCCTACAATGAGCAGTTCTTC	CSASYFSGVLSYNEQFF
TRBV2	many	TRBJ2-7	14	-	TGTGCCAGCGGGCGGGGGCTACTAGAGCCCGAGCAGTACTTC	CASGRGLLEPEQYF
TRBV3-1	-	TRBJ1-4	15	TRBD1	TGTGCCAGCAGCCCCGGGACAGGACCTAATGAAAAACTGTTTTTT	CASSPGTGPNEKLFF
TRBV5-5	few	TRBJ2-7	15	TRBD1	TGTGCCAGCAGCTTGGTTCCGCAGGGGGCGTACGAGCAGTACTTC	CASSLVPQGAYEQYF
TRBV9	-	TRBJ1-2	16	TRBD1	TGTGCCAGCAGCGCTCAGGACAGGCCCTACATAGGGGGCTACACCTTC	CASSAQDRPYIGGYTF
TRBV5-1	-	TRBJ1-1	13	-	TGCGCCAGCAGACGTCTATTGAACACTGAAGCTTTCTTT	CASRRLLNTEAFF
TRBV6-1	few	TRBJ1-2	15	TRBD1	TGTGCCAGCAGTGAGTCAATAGGGGGCCTGTATGGCTACACCTTC	CASSESIGGLYGYTF
TRBV5-1	-	TRBJ2-1	17	TRBD2	TGCGCCGGCAGCTTTTCTAGCGGGAGCTCCAGGGACAATGAGCAGTTCTTC	CAGSFSSGSSRDNEQFF
TRBV6-1	many	TRBJ1-4	15	-	TGTGCCAGCAGTGAAAATGGCAGACATAATGAAAAACTGTTTTTT	CASSENGRHNEKLFF
TRBV9	many	TRBJ2-2	12	-	TGTGCCAGCAGCGTAGGGACCGGGGAGCTGTTTTTT	CASSVGTGELFF
TRBV5-6	-	TRBJ2-1	16	-	TGTGCCAGCAGCTTGTTGAGGGAGAGGTCCTACAATGAGCAGTTCTTC	CASSLLRERSYNEQFF
TRBV18	-	TRBJ2-2	15	-	TGTGCCAGCTCACCGAGGAGAACGGATTCCGGGGAGCTGTTTTTT	CASSPRRTDSGELFF
TRBV12-3/TRBV12-4	many	TRBJ1-1	14	-	TGTGCCAGCAGCCCGGGACCGTCGAACACTGAAGCTTTCTTT	CASSPGPSNTEAFF
TRBV6-1	few	TRBJ2-2	14	-	TGTGCCAGCAGTGGCCGCCTAGGGGACGGGGAGCTGTTTTTT	CASSGRLGDGELFF
TRBV20-1	few	TRBJ2-4	16	TRBD2	TGCAGTGCCAACTGGGGGGGACTAGCGGCCAAAAACATTCAGTACTTC	CSANWGGLAAKNIQYF
TRBV18	-	TRBJ1-1	15	TRBD1	TGTGCCAGCTCACCAAAACGGGACAGGAACGCTGAAGCTTTCTTT	CASSPKRDRNAEAFF
TRBV7-3	few	TRBJ1-1	13	-	TGTGCCAGCAGCCTTAACCCCAGGGATGAAGCTTTCTTT	CASSLNPRDEAFF
TRBV6-1	few	TRBJ2-5	15	TRBD1	TGTGCCAGCAACAATCAGGGGGCGTTATGGGAGACCCAGTACTTC	CASNNQGALWETQYF
TRBV27	-	TRBJ2-3	15	-	TGTGCCAGCAGTTTATATGGCCTTAGCACAGATACGCAGTATTTT	CASSLYGLSTDTQYF
TRBV12-3/TRBV12-4	many	TRBJ2-7	14	-	TGTGCCAGCAACCCAAACGGCTACTCCTACGAGCAGTACTTC	CASNPNGYSYEQYF
TRBV6-1	few	TRBJ2-1	11	-	TGTGCCAGCATCCGCAACAATGAGCAGTTCTTC	CASIRNNEQFF
TRBV7-2	few	TRBJ1-2	12	-	TGTGCCAGCAGCCTAGATGGCCCATTGGGCGCCTTC	CASSLDGPLGAF
TRBV9	-	TRBJ2-1	15	TRBD2	TGTGCCAGCAGCACCCTAGCGGGATCCTACAATGAGCAGTTCTTC	CASSTLAGSYNEQFF
TRBV6-1	-	TRBJ2-1	13	-	TGTGCCAGCAGTGCCGGGCATTGGAATGAGCAGTTCTTC	CASSAGHWNEQFF
TRBV20-1	few	TRBJ2-2	15	-	TGCAGTGCTGCAACTAGCCACGGGGGGCCCGGGGAGCTGTTTTTT	CSAATSHGGPGELFF
TRBV6-2/TRBV6-3	-	TRBJ2-1	17	-	TGTGCCAGCAGTTGGGCCCGGGGACTCGTAGTGGGGAATGAGCAGTTCTTC	CASSWARGLVVGNEQFF
TRBV2	-	TRBJ2-7	13	TRBD2	TGTGCCAGCAGTGTCACTAGCGTTTACGAGCAGTACTTC	CASSVTSVYEQYF
TRBV30	many	TRBJ2-7	13	TRBD1	TGTGCCTGGAGTGGTGGGGACAGGGCTAAGCAGTACTTC	CAWSGGDRAKQYF
TRBV20-1	few	TRBJ2-3	14	-	TGCAGTGCGAGTGATAGCGATTACACAGATACGCAGTATTTT	CSASDSDYTDTQYF
TRBV5-1	-	TRBJ2-3	15	-	TGCGCCAGCAGCTTGTCCCTAGCCGGGACAGATACGCAGTATTTT	CASSLSLAGTDTQYF
TRBV30	-	TRBJ2-7	12	TRBD2	TGTGCCTGGAGCCGAGCGGGAGTCGGGCAGTACTTC	CAWSRAGVGQYF
TRBV14	-	TRBJ2-7	14	-	TGTGCCAGCAGCCAAGGCCACCGGACCTCGGGGCAGTACTTC	CASSQGHRTSGQYF
TRBV5-1	few	TRBJ2-2	13	-	TGCGCCAGCAGCCAAAGGGGATTCGGGGAGCTGTTTTTT	CASSQRGFGELFF
TRBV18	-	TRBJ2-1	17	TRBD2	TGTGCCAGCTCACCATGGGCGGGAGGGCCTGTAAGCAATGAGCAGTTCTTC	CASSPWAGGPVSNEQFF
TRBV12-3/TRBV12-4	few	TRBJ2-2	19	-	TGTGCCAGCAGTTTAGTTATGGACATCCTACGTTTGGACACCGGGGAGCTGTTTTTT	CASSLVMDILRLDTGELFF
TRBV12-3/TRBV12-4	many	TRBJ1-1	13	-	TGTGCCAGCAGTTACCGACGGGACACTGAAGCTTTCTTT	CASSYRRDTEAFF
TRBV28	few	TRBJ1-2	10	-	TGTGCCAGCCGCAATAGTGGCTACACCTTC	CASRNSGYTF